This T cell receptor (beta chain) appears in the sequencing data of a study of T cell clones after liver transplantation. Whole-study context: Three of eight recipients were HCV-positive; others had non-autoimmune, non-viral indications. At least one year of complete immunosuppression withdrawal without enzymes over twice normal defined tolerance. Whole-study findings and limits: These preliminary findings come from unstandardized post-transplant sampling times. Circulating graft-donor-reactive CD4 TCRbeta sequences fell significantly post-transplant in 5 of 8 subjects.

CDR1 and CDR2 (germline): LNHDA, SQIVND (reference sequence). Trimming pared 3 bases from V and 5 bases from J, leaving 13 bases between. The CDR3 has 14 amino acids. Data came from immunoSEQ multiplex PCR; TCRdb stores just in-frame clones and leaves some out. The data hold 68,000 or so clones, with approximately 92% observed a single time. A remark on this clone: The antigen is not known.

The material sequenced was CD4+ T cells from blood, taken less than 28 months after liver transplant. This TCR was recovered from a human patient who received a liver transplant. Some T cells may arise from the graft donor. The chain is built from TRBV19 and TRBJ1-1, with D tentatively TRBD1 (5 bases). CDR3 DNA sequence: TGTGCCAGTAGTATGCAGGGCGTGAGTACTGAAGCTTTCTTT. As protein: CASSMQGVSTEAFF.